The 24 T cell receptor beta chains reported below all come from one sample, sequenced in a study of cytomegalovirus exposure and HLA in healthy donors. The study ran its PCR with 60 Vbeta and 13 Jbeta primers. Profiling relied on immunoSEQ multiplex PCR, and the TCRdb table lists in-frame clones only, not all of them. The data show about 180,000 clones, about three quarters seen once. The source material was PBMCs. These receptors all stem from a young man in good health and CMV-seronegative.

This chain joins TRBV15 and TRBJ1-1; 7 bases line up with TRBD1. The V and J ends lost 1 base and 8 bases, in that order; junction bases with no gene match: 7. Germline V gene lookup returns CDR1 LNHNV and CDR2 YYDKDF (reference sequence). There are 14 residues in the CDR3. This CDR3 is CATSRASGGLEAFF. CDR3 sequence (DNA): TGTGCCACCAGCAGAGCATCAGGGGGACTCGAAGCTTTCTTT.

The rearrangement links TRBV5-1 to TRBJ1-1, with TRBD1 identical over 7 bases. CDR1 SGHRS and CDR2 YFSETQ come from the germline V gene. V shed 4 bases and J 1 base; nucleotides not matched to a gene: 4. The CDR3 is made up of 14 amino acids. The CDR3 DNA reads TGCGCCAGCAGCATCAGACAGGGGAACACTGAAGCTTTCTTT. It specifies CASSIRQGNTEAFF.

V usage is TRBV6-6 and J usage is TRBJ2-7; D is unclear. Germline V gene lookup returns CDR1 MNHNY and CDR2 SVGAGI (reference sequence). The CDR3 contains 11 residues. The V end was cut by 4 bases, the J end by 2 bases, with 3 bases between. CDR3 coding DNA: TGTGCCAGCAGTTCCGCCTACGAGCAGTACTTC. Translation: CASSSAYEQYF.

This clone was found a few times. V is TRBV7-9 and J is TRBJ1-1, with 8 nucleotides matching TRBD1. The J segment lost 1 base and the V segment lost 4 bases, leaving 2 bases of the junction unmatched. Germline V gives CDR1 SEHNR, CDR2 FQNEAQ (reference sequence). This CDR3 is 14 amino acids long. The CDR3 reads CASSWGQENTEAFF. CDR3 sequence (DNA): TGTGCCAGCAGCTGGGGACAGGAGAACACTGAAGCTTTCTTT.

The chain carries TRBV7-9 and TRBJ1-5; perhaps TRBD1 as D (6 bases). The germline V and J ends were trimmed by 3 bases and 5 bases, with 11 bases remaining between them. The CDR3 length is 14 residues. CDR1 SEHNR and CDR2 FQNEAQ come from the germline V gene (reference sequence). The CDR3: CASSFGQSDQPQHF. CDR3 in DNA: TGTGCCAGCAGCTTCGGACAGAGCGATCAGCCCCAGCATTTT.

The chain is built from TRBV4-2 and TRBJ2-3; 10 bases align to TRBD2. V trimming: 5 bases; J trimming: 2 bases; junction bases outside the gene matches: 4. CDR3 length: 15 amino acids. Germline V CDR1 and CDR2: LGHNA, YNFKEQ. Here the CDR3 DNA reads TGTGCCAGCAGCTTTCTAGCGGGAGACACAGATACGCAGTATTTT. Its protein product is CASSFLAGDTDTQYF.

The V call is TRBV19, the J call TRBJ1-2; no clear D gene. V lost 2 bases, J lost 2 bases, and 12 bases lay in between. CDR1 and CDR2 (germline): LNHDA, SQIVND (reference sequence). The CDR3 covers 15 residues. The CDR3 DNA follows: TGTGCCAGTAGTATATCTCACCTAACGAACTATGGCTACACCTTC. Its protein is CASSISHLTNYGYTF.

The V call is TRBV2, the J call TRBJ2-3, with D possibly being TRBD2 (6 bases). The ends were cut back, 7 bases at V and 5 bases at J, with 7 bases in the middle. Germline V gives CDR1 SNHLY, CDR2 FYNNEI. The CDR3 is 11 residues long. Written as DNA, the CDR3 is TGTGCCAGCATGCGGGGAGATACGCAGTATTTT. Translated, it gives CASMRGDTQYF.

This chain links TRBV11-3 with TRBJ1-2; 8 bases map to TRBD1. The CDR3 is 13 residues long. The V segment lost 6 bases and the J segment 5 bases; nucleotides outside the gene matches: 5. In germline, CDR1 is SGHNT, CDR2 YENEEA. The CDR3: CASSSTGGYGYTF. The CDR3 DNA sequence: TGTGCCAGCAGTAGTACAGGGGGATATGGCTACACCTTC.

This chain links TRBV7-2 with TRBJ2-1; TRBD1 aligns across 7 bases. Germline values: CDR1 SGHTA, CDR2 FQGNSA. The CDR3 is 15 amino acids. J lost 0 bases, V lost 5 bases, and 4 bases had no gene match. The CDR3 DNA reads as TGTGCCAGCAGCCGAGACAGGGCCTCCTACAATGAGCAGTTCTTC. Its translation: CASSRDRASYNEQFF.

A word on this clone: Germline and junction disagree at one end, which may indicate a read error. The V call is TRBV7-7, the J call TRBJ2-5; D perhaps matches TRBD2 (5 bases). In germline, CDR1 is SSHAT, CDR2 FNYEAQ (reference sequence). The CDR3 extends over 14 amino acids. In nucleotides, the CDR3 is TGTGCTAGCAGCCCGGTGGCGGGTGGTGAGACCCAGTACTTC. This encodes CASSPVAGGETQYF. The full variable domain, rest sourced from reference TRBV7-7 and TRBJ2-5, is GAGVSQSPRYKVTKRGQDVTLRCDPISSHATLYWYQQALGQGPEFLTYFNYEAQPDKSGLPSDRFSAERPEGSISTLTIQRTEQRDSAMYRCASSPVAGGETQYFGPGTRLLVL.

The chain couples TRBV29-1 to TRBJ2-7; TRBD1 matches 7 bases. In germline, CDR1 is SQVTM, CDR2 ANQGSEA. The junction had 8 bases not matched to a gene; V was cut back by 4 bases and J by 2 bases. The CDR3 consists of 14 residues. The CDR3 nucleotides read TGCAGCGTTGCAGGGGGAAGGAGCGCCTACGAGCAGTACTTC. It is translated as CSVAGGRSAYEQYF.

The V gene is TRBV29-1, the J gene TRBJ1-2; 8 positions agree with TRBD1. With 7 bases clipped from V and 2 bases from J, the junction kept 3 bases outside the gene matches. The CDR3 loop spans 12 amino acids. Germline CDR1 SQVTM, CDR2 ANQGSEA. The CDR3 protein is CSAGQGNYGYTF. The CDR3 DNA reads TGCAGCGCCGGACAGGGAAACTATGGCTACACCTTC.

This clone was seen a handful of times. V is TRBV6-6 and J is TRBJ1-1; the D is unclear. Trimming took 6 bases from V and 10 from J, leaving 12 bases between them. Per the germline V gene, CDR1 is MNHNY and CDR2 is SVGAGI (reference sequence). This CDR3 has 11 residues. The chain's CDR3 is CASSQHIRAFF. DNA for the CDR3: TGTGCCAGCAGCCAACACATCCGAGCTTTCTTT.

This clone was seen only once. Other nucleotide sequences in the sample specify the same CDR3. This chain links TRBV10-3 with TRBJ2-1; D unresolved. CDR1 ENHRY and CDR2 SYGVKD come from the germline V gene. CDR3 length: 11 residues. V was cut by 3 bases and J by 8 bases, with 5 bases left in between. The CDR3 loop is CAISEFDEQFF. In DNA, the CDR3 is TGTGCCATCAGTGAATTCGATGAGCAGTTCTTC.

This sequence joins TRBV7-2 and TRBJ2-5; no firm D call. From germline, CDR1 is SGHTA and CDR2 FQGNSA. This CDR3 is built from 17 residues. V was pared by 1 base and J by 1 base, with 16 bases between. CDR3 coding DNA: TGTGCCAGCAGCTTAGGGGTGGCTTCTCTAGGCCAAGAGACCCAGTACTTC. Translating gives CASSLGVASLGQETQYF.

The chain uses TRBV5-4 and TRBJ1-2; the D is unclear. Germline V lookup: CDR1 SGHNT, CDR2 YYREEE (reference sequence). Trimming took 4 bases from V and 4 from J, leaving 8 bases between them. CDR3 size: 12 residues. CDR3 bases: TGTGCCAGCAGCGCGGGCCCCTATGGCTACACCTTC. Its translation is CASSAGPYGYTF.

This clone occurred a few times. This rearrangement joins TRBV7-8 to TRBJ2-5; TRBD1 matches at 10 bases. CDR1 is SGHVS and CDR2 is FQNEAQ in the germline V gene. V trimming: 5 bases; J trimming: 5 bases; junction bases outside the gene matches: 14. The CDR3 contains 17 residues. The CDR3 sequence is CASSLRQGAEVGETQYF. The CDR3 nucleotides are TGTGCCAGCAGCCTACGACAGGGGGCTGAGGTCGGGGAGACCCAGTACTTC.

The chain employs TRBV11-2 and TRBJ2-7, with 8 bases that match TRBD2. Looked up from germline, CDR1 is SGHAT and CDR2 is FQNNGV. The CDR3 spans 15 residues. Trimming removed 4 bases from V and 2 bases from J; junction bases left unmatched: 7. This CDR3 is CASSSQAGAAYEQYF. CDR3 DNA sequence: TGTGCCAGCAGCTCCCAAGCGGGGGCAGCCTACGAGCAGTACTTC.

V and J are TRBV6-6 and TRBJ2-2, with D possibly matching TRBD2 (6 bases). The V end was cut by 7 bases, the J end by 6 bases, with 21 bases between. The CDR3 spans 16 residues. The germline gives CDR1 MNHNY, CDR2 SVGAGI (reference sequence). In nucleotides, the CDR3 is TGTGCCAGCAATGGGGTCTCAGGGCCGGGGGCCGGGGAGCTGTTTTTT. Its protein is CASNGVSGPGAGELFF.

The genes are TRBV5-6 and TRBJ2-1, with 13 bases fitting TRBD2. CDR3 length equals 16 residues. Germline lookup yields CDR1 SGHDT and CDR2 YYEEEE. The junction had 3 bases not matched to a gene; V was cut back by 1 base and J by 5 bases. CDR3 coding DNA: TGTGCCAGCAGCTTGAGGGGACTAGCGGGAAACAATGAGCAGTTCTTC. Encoded protein: CASSLRGLAGNNEQFF.

This chain links TRBV5-4 with TRBJ2-5; TRBD1 matches 9 bases. This CDR3 region has 15 residues. With 2 bases clipped from V and 2 bases from J, the junction kept 4 bases outside the gene matches. CDR1 and CDR2 (germline): SGHNT, YYREEE (reference sequence). The CDR3 nucleotides are TGTGCCAGCAGCTTAAACAGGGGGCATCAAGAGACCCAGTACTTC. The encoded protein is CASSLNRGHQETQYF.

V gene TRBV18 combines with J gene TRBJ2-7; TRBD1 matches at 7 bases. The CDR3 covers 14 residues. Germline V CDR1 and CDR2: KGHSH, LQKENI. V was pared by 0 bases and J by 2 bases, with 1 base of the junction left unmatched. In nucleotides, the CDR3 is TGTGCCAGCTCACCACCAACAGGGGCCTACGAGCAGTACTTC. Translated: CASSPPTGAYEQYF.

This chain uses TRBV9 with TRBJ1-1, with unresolved D. This CDR3 has 15 residues. The V end was cut by 2 bases, the J end by 4 bases, with 15 bases between. The germline gives CDR1 SGDLS, CDR2 YYNGEE. CDR3: CASSVGIWEGTEAFF. In nucleotides, the CDR3 is TGTGCCAGCAGCGTGGGCATATGGGAGGGCACTGAAGCTTTCTTT.